Below, 26 T cell receptor beta chains from the same sample are listed, as sequenced in a study of cytomegalovirus exposure and HLA in healthy donors. With 60 Vbeta and 13 Jbeta primers, the PCR was carried out. Sequencing used immunoSEQ multiplex PCR; TCRdb keeps in-frame clones, though not all of them. The sample shows around 150,000 clones, just over 70% of them seen only once. The sample taken for sequencing was PBMCs. The receptors derive from a man aged 18 to 29 in good health and CMV-seropositive.

The chain employs TRBV2 and TRBJ1-1; TRBD1 matches 7 bases. In germline, CDR1 is SNHLY, CDR2 FYNNEI. V lost 3 bases, J lost 6 bases, and 7 bases stayed unmatched. This CDR3 region has 14 residues. The CDR3 reads CASSEDRNSPEAFF. DNA for the CDR3: TGTGCCAGCAGTGAGGACAGGAACTCACCTGAAGCTTTCTTT. Full variable domain (remainder filled in from reference TRBV2 and TRBJ1-1): EPEVTQTPSHQVTQMGQEVILRCVPISNHLYFYWYRQILGQKVEFLVSFYNNEISEKSEIFDDQFSVERPDGSNFTLKIRSTKLEDSAMYFCASSEDRNSPEAFFGQGTRLTVV.

V usage is TRBV11-3 and J usage is TRBJ2-3, with 8 bases identical to TRBD2. After removal of 2 bases from V and 1 base from J, the junction contained 5 bases not matched to a gene. Looked up from germline, CDR1 is SGHNT and CDR2 is YENEEA. This CDR3 is 16 amino acids long. CDR3 sequence: CASSLNAGGGTDTQYF. CDR3 DNA sequence: TGTGCCAGCAGCTTAAATGCCGGGGGGGGCACAGATACGCAGTATTTT.

The chain has TRBV6-1 and TRBJ2-3; TRBD1 is a possible D gene (6 bases). Trimming removed 4 bases from V and 1 base from J, with 6 bases in between. The CDR3 consists of 13 residues. CDR1 and CDR2 from the germline V gene are MNHNS and SASEGT. Written as DNA, the CDR3 is TGTGCCAGCAGTGCAGGGGGCACAGATACGCAGTATTTT. Translated: CASSAGGTDTQYF.

The chain recombines TRBV11-2 with TRBJ2-3; 11 bases line up with TRBD1. The CDR3 spans 18 residues. Germline CDR1 is SGHAT and CDR2 is FQNNGV. The ends lost 0 bases at V and 3 bases at J; junction bases unmatched: 8. The CDR3 region has the DNA TGTGCCAGCAGCTTAGACCGGGACAGGGGGTCTCCGACAGATACGCAGTATTTT. Translating it yields CASSLDRDRGSPTDTQYF.

The chain couples TRBV19 to TRBJ1-5; 7 bases agree with TRBD1. Germline V gives CDR1 LNHDA, CDR2 SQIVND (reference sequence). Trimming took 0 bases from V and 5 from J; bases not matched to a gene: 16. The CDR3 covers 19 residues. The CDR3 here is CASSIDPRVTDRRDQPQHF. DNA for the CDR3: TGTGCCAGTAGTATAGACCCCAGGGTTACGGACAGGAGGGATCAGCCCCAGCATTTT.

The CDR3 sequence: CASSQDQGENYNSPLHF. Here the CDR3 DNA reads TGCGCCAGCAGCCAAGATCAGGGCGAAAACTATAATTCACCCCTCCACTTT. V is TRBV4-1 and J is TRBJ1-6; possible D gene TRBD1, 5 bases. CDR1 and CDR2 (germline): MGHRA, YSYEKL. The V and J ends lost 0 bases and 3 bases respectively, with 12 bases between them. This CDR3 has 17 residues.

The V call is TRBV30, the J call TRBJ2-2; D is unclear. From germline, CDR1 is GTSNPN and CDR2 SVGIG (reference sequence). V lost 5 bases and J lost 7, with 8 bases in between. The CDR3 extends over 11 amino acids. CDR3 residues: CAWDVSGELFF. The DNA of the CDR3 is TGTGCCTGGGATGTCAGCGGGGAGCTGTTTTTT.

This chain joins TRBV6-1 and TRBJ1-1, with D possibly being TRBD1 (5 bases). The CDR3 is made up of 13 amino acids. In germline, CDR1 is MNHNS, CDR2 SASEGT. Trimming stripped 7 bases from V and 1 base from J, with 10 bases between. The CDR3 nucleotides read TGTGCCAGCACCCCAGGGAAGAACACTGAAGCTTTCTTT. It is translated as CASTPGKNTEAFF.

The chain uses TRBV10-1 and TRBJ1-2; 9 bases line up with TRBD1. Germline lookup yields CDR1 WNHNN and CDR2 SYGVQD (reference sequence). Trimming cost V 11 bases and J 2 bases; bases outside gene matches: 9. This CDR3 has 14 amino acids. The DNA of the CDR3 is TGCGCCCGATACCCGACAGGGGGGAACTATGGCTACACCTTC. It encodes CARYPTGGNYGYTF.

This chain connects TRBV7-9 to TRBJ2-5; D is perhaps TRBD2 (6 bases). The germline V gene has CDR1 SEHNR and CDR2 FQNEAQ (reference sequence). The CDR3 has 13 amino acids. The V and J ends lost 5 bases and 9 bases respectively, with 16 bases between them. CDR3 protein: CASSGGLFRPQYF. For the CDR3, the DNA is TGTGCCAGCAGCGGGGGACTCTTCCGTCCCCAGTACTTC.

This clone has just one count. The chain carries TRBV6-5 and TRBJ2-3, with TRBD1 matching 8 bases. The CDR3 runs to 14 residues. V dropped 6 bases and J dropped 11; count of bases not matched to a gene: 13. From germline, CDR1 is MNHEY and CDR2 SVGAGI. The CDR3 DNA reads as TGTGCCAGCAGCGACGGACAGGGCAGGAGGAAGCAGTATTTT. Translating gives CASSDGQGRRKQYF.

This chain joins TRBV2 and TRBJ1-5; D may be TRBD1 (5 bases). V was cut by 4 bases and J by 0 bases, with 13 bases left in between. Germline CDR1 is SNHLY and CDR2 is FYNNEI. CDR3 length: 16 amino acids. CDR3 in amino acids: CASSGTRDYSNQPQHF. CDR3 sequence (DNA): TGTGCCAGCAGTGGTACCAGGGACTATAGCAATCAGCCCCAGCATTTT.

This chain connects TRBV20-1 to TRBJ1-1; D is unresolved. Per the germline V gene, CDR1 is DFQATT and CDR2 is SNEGSKA (reference sequence). Trimming took off 8 bases at V and 1 base at J, with 8 bases between the two ends. The CDR3 runs 11 residues. For the CDR3, the DNA is TGCAGTTCCTTCAGGAACACTGAAGCTTTCTTT. Translating it yields CSSFRNTEAFF.

This sequence joins TRBV11-2 and TRBJ1-1, with TRBD1 matching 9 bases. The CDR3 spans 13 residues. V was pared by 3 bases and J by 5 bases, with 1 base of the junction left unmatched. Germline assignment: CDR1 SGHAT and CDR2 FQNNGV. The CDR3 spells CASSFDRGTEAFF. In DNA, the CDR3 is TGTGCCAGCAGCTTCGACAGGGGGACTGAAGCTTTCTTT. Drawing the rest from reference TRBV11-2 and TRBJ1-1, the complete variable domain is EAGVAQSPRYKIIEKRQSVAFWCNPISGHATLYWYQQILGQGPKLLIQFQNNGVVDDSQLPKDRFSAERLKGVDSTLKIQPAKLEDSAVYLCASSFDRGTEAFFGQGTRLTVV.

The chain employs TRBV2 and TRBJ2-2; 8 bases are shared with TRBD2. Losses at the gene ends were 5 bases for V and 4 bases for J; bases not matched to a gene: 3. The CDR3 runs to 14 residues. CDR1 SNHLY and CDR2 FYNNEI come from the germline V gene. The CDR3 DNA follows: TGTGCCAGCAGTACTAGCGGCTTCACCGGGGAGCTGTTTTTT. Translation: CASSTSGFTGELFF.

V and J are TRBV6-5 and TRBJ1-2, with TRBD1 matching 7 bases. V was clipped by 6 bases and J by 6 bases; unmatched bases: 10. Germline values: CDR1 MNHEY, CDR2 SVGAGI. The CDR3 sequence is 14 residues long. The CDR3 loop reads CASSRRTGAHGYTF. The CDR3, as DNA: TGTGCCAGCAGCCGTAGAACAGGGGCCCATGGCTACACCTTC.

This clone was found a few times. The gene calls are TRBV7-2 and TRBJ2-2, with 9 bases that match TRBD1. V lost 1 base, J lost 3 bases, and 6 bases stayed unmatched. Germline CDR1 and CDR2: SGHTA and FQGNSA. This CDR3 has 17 amino acids. CDR3 nucleotides: TGTGCCAGCAGCTTAGACAGGGGGCTTGTGTACACCGGGGAGCTGTTTTTT. Translating gives CASSLDRGLVYTGELFF.

V and J are TRBV5-1 and TRBJ2-2, with a possible D match to TRBD1 (5 bases). The V end was cut by 4 bases, the J end by 4 bases, with 8 bases between. Germline-derived CDR1 and CDR2 are SGHRS and YFSETQ. The CDR3 consists of 13 residues. CDR3 amino acids: CASSLQVTGELFF. The CDR3 region has the DNA TGCGCCAGCAGCCTACAGGTCACCGGGGAGCTGTTTTTT.

V and J are TRBV6-5 and TRBJ1-1; 8 bases are a match to TRBD1. V shed 5 bases and J 4 bases; nucleotides not matched to a gene: 6. This CDR3 contains 14 residues. Germline CDR1 reads MNHEY; CDR2 reads SVGAGI. CDR3 sequence: CASSGDRPVTEAFF. The CDR3 nucleotides read TGTGCCAGCAGTGGGGACAGGCCGGTCACTGAAGCTTTCTTT.

The chain recombines TRBV30 with TRBJ1-1; the match to TRBD1 covers 7 bases. The germline V gene has CDR1 GTSNPN and CDR2 SVGIG (reference sequence). V shed 7 bases and J 0 bases; nucleotides not matched to a gene: 8. CDR3 size: 14 residues. CDR3 DNA sequence: TGTGCCTTGACAGGGAGTTTCATGAACACTGAAGCTTTCTTT. Its protein is CALTGSFMNTEAFF.

The chain recombines TRBV6-5 with TRBJ2-7, with 7 bases matching TRBD1. V lost 6 bases and J lost 3; bases outside the gene matches: 5. CDR1 and CDR2 (germline): MNHEY, SVGAGI. The length of the CDR3 is 13 residues. In DNA form, the CDR3 reads TGTGCCAGCAGCTTCCGGACAGGCTACGAGCAGTACGTC. Its protein product is CASSFRTGYEQYV.

The genes are TRBV5-1 and TRBJ2-2; maybe TRBD2 (6 bases). V gave up 8 bases and J gave up 0 bases, with 11 bases separating them. CDR1 and CDR2 (germline): SGHRS, YFSETQ. The CDR3 consists of 14 residues. CDR3 region: CASRGNSNTGELFF. The DNA of the CDR3 is TGCGCCAGTCGCGGGAATTCGAACACCGGGGAGCTGTTTTTT.

The J gene is TRBJ2-1, the V gene TRBV29-1, with D perhaps matching TRBD2 (5 bases). V was pared by 2 bases and J by 6 bases, with 8 bases between. Per germline, CDR1 SQVTM and CDR2 ANQGSEA. The CDR3 runs to 12 residues. This CDR3 reads CSVERGGNEQFF. CDR3 coding DNA: TGCAGCGTTGAAAGAGGAGGCAATGAGCAGTTCTTC.

The V gene is TRBV30, the J gene TRBJ2-1; TRBD1 is a possible D gene (5 bases). CDR3 length: 13 amino acids. Germline assignment: CDR1 GTSNPN and CDR2 SVGIG (reference sequence). Trimming took off 3 bases at V and 11 bases at J, with 17 bases between the two ends. For the CDR3, the DNA is TGTGCCTGGAGGGGGCTAGGGGCCCTCCAGCAGTTCTTC. This gives the protein CAWRGLGALQQFF.

This clone showed up just a few times. One end of the junction is discordant with germline, which a read error may explain. The chain joins TRBV23-1 to TRBJ1-2; 7 positions match TRBD1. TRBV23-1 is placed among ORFs of uncertain function. The CDR3 consists of 10 residues. As DNA, the CDR3 is TGCGCCAGGGGCACGGGACAGAGAGTCTTC. Translating it yields CARGTGQRVF.

In its sample, this clone was seen once. This chain uses TRBV7-9 with TRBJ1-2, with D tentatively TRBD1 (5 bases). V was shortened by 5 bases and J by 6 bases, with 7 bases between the two germline ends. The CDR3 spans 11 residues. Germline CDR1 SEHNR, CDR2 FQNEAQ (reference sequence). For the CDR3, the DNA is TGTGCCAGCAGCCCCAGGGATGGCTACACCTTC. It specifies CASSPRDGYTF.